This TCR beta chain was found in a study of CD8+ T cells in alopecia areata. As for the study in general: Treatment comprised oral tofacitinib, 5 to 10 mg twice daily, in treated patients. Treatment ran 6 to 18 months, with 6 months of follow-up afterward.

Study-wide results and caveats: Normal scalp showed lower clonality than lesional scalp, especially alopecia totalis/universalis.

Individuals with alopecia areata gave both lesional scalp punch biopsies and peripheral blood for collection. As to this clone: Its specificity is not known.

Sequencing used cDNA as its template, made by extracting RNA and reverse transcribing it. Profiled with immunoSEQ multiplex PCR; TCRdb holds only in-frame clones, not every one. The sample has about 70,000 clones; more than 40% are singletons. CDR3 length: 15 residues. Germline lookup yields CDR1 MNHEY and CDR2 SVGAGI. Trimming shortened V by 6 bases and J by 7 bases, and 21 bases separated the two germline ends. The V gene is TRBV6-5, the J gene TRBJ1-1; a weak D match, TRBD1 (5 bases). Sequencing was performed on CD8+ T cells sorted from blood, taken at week 0. The TCR originated in a human donor with alopecia areata. The CDR3 here is CASSPLRRGPGEAFF. DNA for the CDR3: TGTGCCAGCAGCCCCCTCCGGAGGGGCCCAGGTGAAGCTTTCTTT.